This is a list of T cell receptor beta chains from one sample in a study of T cell responses to AZD1222 COVID-19 vaccine. Generated by immunoSEQ multiplex PCR, the TCRdb table keeps only in-frame clones and is missing some. The sample has about 140,000 clones, roughly 88% seen once. This specimen consisted of peripheral blood, obtained 28 days after the second dose of the MenACWY control vaccine. The receptors here all came from an adult who received the MenACWY meningococcal vaccine as a control. CDR3s include the opening cysteine and the closing phenylalanine or tryptophan. A D gene is named only where the DNA matches it firmly. The size of a clone is reported for some rows only, either as once, few or many, or as a class for expanded clones.

V	J	size	D	DNA	CDR3
TRBV15	TRBJ2-1	.	TRBD2	TGTGCCACCAGCAGAGAGGCTAGCGGGAAACAATGGGTGTTCTTC	CATSREASGKQWVFF
TRBV7-2	TRBJ2-3	.	TRBD2	TGTGCCAGCACTCTTTCCGTGGGTAGCGGGGGCGCAGATACGCAGTATTTT	CASTLSVGSGGADTQYF
TRBV5-1	TRBJ2-1	.	TRBD2	TGCGCCAGCAGCAGCACTACTAGCGGGAGTTGGAATGAGCAGTTCTTC	CASSSTTSGSWNEQFF
TRBV6-5	TRBJ1-1	.	TRBD1	TGTGCCAGCTCGAACAGGGGAAACACTGAAGCTTTCTTT	CASSNRGNTEAFF
TRBV5-4	TRBJ2-7	.	.	TGTGCCAGCAGCTTGGCGCAGGGCTGGACGGTCGGTGAGCAGTACTTC	CASSLAQGWTVGEQYF
TRBV5-1	TRBJ2-2	.	.	TGCGCCAGCAGCTCCCTAGGGCGGGGAGCCACCGGGGAGCTGTTTTTT	CASSSLGRGATGELFF
TRBV7-2	TRBJ1-2	.	TRBD1	TGTGCCAGCAGCCCAGGGGGGGGGTCTAACTATGGCTACACCTTC	CASSPGGGSNYGYTF
TRBV25-1	TRBJ1-5	few	.	TGTGCCAGCAGTGAAAGTCGGAGCAATCAGCCCCAGCATTTT	CASSESRSNQPQHF
TRBV13	TRBJ2-7	.	.	TGTGCCAGCAGCTTAGAGGACCGCTCCTACGAGCAGTACTTC	CASSLEDRSYEQYF
TRBV2	TRBJ2-3	few	.	TGTGCCAGCAGTCGGACTCCCTCTATGGATACGCAGTATTTT	CASSRTPSMDTQYF
TRBV24-1	TRBJ2-3	.	TRBD1	TGTGCCACCAGCGGGACAGGGCTCACAGATACGCAGTATTTT	CATSGTGLTDTQYF
TRBV7-9	TRBJ1-1	.	.	TGTGCCAGCAGCGTGCTCGGGGCTGCGGGTAACACTGAAGCTTTCTTT	CASSVLGAAGNTEAFF
TRBV4-1	TRBJ1-1	.	.	TGCGCCAGCAGCCAGGCAGGGCTCACTGAAGCTTTCTTT	CASSQAGLTEAFF
TRBV6-5	TRBJ1-2	.	.	TGTGCCAGCAGACCACAGGGAGACTATGGCTACACCTTC	CASRPQGDYGYTF
TRBV28	TRBJ2-7	.	.	TGTGCCAGCAGTTTACGACGGCCGGGATCCTACGAGCAGTACTTC	CASSLRRPGSYEQYF
TRBV4-2	TRBJ2-7	.	.	TGTGCCAGCAGCCAAGATTGGCCGTACGAGCAGTACTTC	CASSQDWPYEQYF
TRBV28	TRBJ1-2	.	.	TGTGCCAGCGGTCGACTAGGGTATGGCTACACCTTC	CASGRLGYGYTF
TRBV18	TRBJ2-5	.	TRBD2	TGTGCCAGCTCACCACGCCTAGCGGGAGGGCAAGAGACCCAGTACTTC	CASSPRLAGGQETQYF
TRBV6-2/TRBV6-3	TRBJ2-3	.	.	TGTGCCAGCAGTTACTCGACGGGGGCCAGCACAGATACGCAGTATTTT	CASSYSTGASTDTQYF
TRBV6-5	TRBJ1-2	.	TRBD1	TGTGCCATCCAGGGGGGCTTAGGCTATGGCTACACCTTC	CAIQGGLGYGYTF
TRBV27	TRBJ2-3	.	TRBD2	TGTGCCAGCAGCGGCGGGACTAGCGGATATACGCAGTATTTT	CASSGGTSGYTQYF
TRBV5-6	TRBJ2-5	.	.	TGTGCCAGCAGCCTGACTGGCCAGGGTAAAGAGACCCAGTACTTC	CASSLTGQGKETQYF
TRBV5-1	TRBJ2-5	.	.	TGCGCCAGCAGCTTGCCCACCGGGACGGGAGAGACCCAGTACTTC	CASSLPTGTGETQYF
TRBV29-1	TRBJ1-1	.	.	TGCAGCGTCGGTCAGGGATCCGGTGAAGCTTTCTTT	CSVGQGSGEAFF
TRBV19	TRBJ2-1	once	TRBD2	TGTGCCAGTAGTCTGCGACTAGCGGGGTCCTACAATGAGCAGTTCTTC	CASSLRLAGSYNEQFF
TRBV10-3	TRBJ1-2	.	TRBD1	TGTGCCATCAGGGACAGGGCTCACTATGGCTACACCTTC	CAIRDRAHYGYTF
TRBV24-1	TRBJ2-1	.	.	TGTGCCACCGGGGGCGGACTATTGTACAATGAGCAGTTCTTC	CATGGGLLYNEQFF
TRBV6-5	TRBJ1-2	.	TRBD1	TGTGCCAGCAGTTACTCGGGACAGCTCTACACCTTC	CASSYSGQLYTF
TRBV19	TRBJ2-5	.	.	TGTGCCAGTAGTCCCCTAGGGCAGGCCGAGGAGACCCAGTACTTC	CASSPLGQAEETQYF
TRBV30	TRBJ2-5	.	.	TGTGCCTGGGGGGGCGATAGAGCGGGGCTTAAGCAGTACTTC	CAWGGDRAGLKQYF
TRBV7-2	TRBJ1-3	.	.	TGTGCCAGCAGCCGCAGCGGCCAGGGGATCTCCGGAAACACCATATATTTT	CASSRSGQGISGNTIYF
TRBV7-9	TRBJ1-3	.	.	TGTGCCAGCAGCTTAGTCGGCAGGACTGCGGGAAACACCATATATTTT	CASSLVGRTAGNTIYF
TRBV25-1	TRBJ1-1	.	.	TGTGCCAGCGCGTACGGGGGGAACACTGAAGCTTTCTTT	CASAYGGNTEAFF
TRBV6-2/TRBV6-3	TRBJ1-1	few	.	TGTGCCAGCGGCCAGGGCATTGAAGCTTTCTTT	CASGQGIEAFF
TRBV5-4	TRBJ2-1	.	TRBD1	TGTGCCAGCAGCTTGGGGACAGGGATTGATGAGCAGTTCTTC	CASSLGTGIDEQFF
TRBV5-4	TRBJ1-1	.	.	TGTGCCAGCAGCTTTTATCCGAACACTGAAGCTTTCTTT	CASSFYPNTEAFF
TRBV6-2/TRBV6-3	TRBJ2-2	.	.	TGTGCCAGCAGTTACAAGACCGGGGAGCTGTTTTTT	CASSYKTGELFF
TRBV28	TRBJ1-5	once	TRBD1	TGTGCCAGCAGGTACAGGCGACAGGGGGCCTTGAATCAGCCCCAGCATTTT	CASRYRRQGALNQPQHF
TRBV2	TRBJ1-1	many	.	TGTGCCAGCAGTGAATACCCGGTTATGAACACTGAAGCTTTCTTT	CASSEYPVMNTEAFF
TRBV10-3	TRBJ2-5	.	.	TGTGCCATCAGCTCGACAGCGCCGGAGGAGACCCAGTACTTC	CAISSTAPEETQYF
TRBV2	TRBJ1-6	.	TRBD1	TGTGCCAGCAGGGGACAGGGGGCCGGACCCCTCCACTTT	CASRGQGAGPLHF
TRBV6-6	TRBJ2-7	.	.	TGTGCCAGCAGCGCACCACTGCTCTACGAGCAGTACTTC	CASSAPLLYEQYF
TRBV16	TRBJ2-7	.	.	TGTGCCAGCAGCTACATTAGCGGAAGCTCCTACGAGCAGTACTTC	CASSYISGSSYEQYF
TRBV7-8	TRBJ2-6	.	.	TGTGCCAGCAGCTTAGGACACTCTGGGGCCAACGTCCTGACTTTC	CASSLGHSGANVLTF
TRBV28	TRBJ1-3	.	.	TGTGCCAGCAGTACCAATCAGGGCTCCGGAAACACCATATATTTT	CASSTNQGSGNTIYF
TRBV4-2	TRBJ2-3	once	.	TGTGCCAGCAGCCAAGATCGGGGCGGGAGCACAGATACGCAGTATTTT	CASSQDRGGSTDTQYF
TRBV24-1	TRBJ2-1	once	TRBD2	TGTGCCACCAGTGATTTGAGAGCGGGGGGGAGTTATGAGCAGTTCTTC	CATSDLRAGGSYEQFF
TRBV28	TRBJ2-7	.	TRBD2	TGTGCCAGCAGTTTCCTCTTCCACTTACCGGGACGGGGGGACGAGCAGTACTTC	CASSFLFHLPGRGDEQYF
TRBV28	TRBJ1-2	.	.	TGTGCCAGCAGTTTTTCCGACTATGGCTACACCTTC	CASSFSDYGYTF
TRBV6-5	TRBJ1-4	once	.	TGTGCCAGCAGTTACGGGTTTAGGAGTGAAAAACTGTTTTTT	CASSYGFRSEKLFF
TRBV19	TRBJ1-5	.	.	TGTGCCAGTAGTCCGGGACTGCACAATCAGCCCCAGCATTTT	CASSPGLHNQPQHF
TRBV10-3	TRBJ1-1	.	.	TGTGCCATCAATTCCTATAGCGGCACTGAAGCTTTCTTT	CAINSYSGTEAFF